These 23 T cell receptor beta chains were all obtained from the same sample, sequenced in a study of OX40 agonist ivuxolimab in advanced cancers. Only in-frame clones appear in the TCRdb table, and some are missing; sequencing was by immunoSEQ multiplex PCR. The data show some 87,000 clones, with 70% to 90% seen just once and around 0.78% held by the top ten. The material sequenced was CD4+ or CD8+ T cells sorted from blood, taken in a trial of the OX40 agonist ivuxolimab. The receptors come from an adult with an advanced solid tumor such as melanoma, head and neck, liver or kidney cancer.

V gene TRBV15 combines with J gene TRBJ2-1; TRBD2 matches 8 bases. The CDR3 has 17 residues. Trimming took 0 bases from V and 0 from J; bases not matched to a gene: 4. Germline CDR1 LNHNV, CDR2 YYDKDF (reference sequence). This CDR3 is CATSREAGASSYNEQFF. CDR3 sequence (DNA): TGTGCCACCAGCAGAGAAGCGGGAGCCAGCTCCTACAATGAGCAGTTCTTC.

This clone turned up a few times. V is TRBV29-1 and J is TRBJ2-3; no clear D. The germline CDR1 and CDR2 sequences are SQVTM and ANQGSEA. This CDR3 spans 13 amino acids. Trimming pared 7 bases from V and 2 bases from J, leaving 13 bases between. The CDR3: CSESDPATDTQYF. Here the CDR3 DNA reads TGCAGCGAGTCGGACCCTGCCACAGATACGCAGTATTTT.

For this clone: A read error may produce the germline difference seen at one junction end. CDR3 amino acids: CASGRGSGANVLTF. Here the CDR3 DNA reads TGCGCCAGCGGGAGAGGCTCTGGGGCCAACGTCCTGACTTTC. V usage is TRBV6-1 and J usage is TRBJ2-6, with 8 bases that match TRBD2. The CDR3 covers 14 residues. CDR1 is MNHNS and CDR2 is SASEGT in the germline V gene.

The genes are TRBV18 and TRBJ2-5; D gene ambiguous. V was pared by 5 bases and J by 1 base, with 5 bases between. The CDR3 extends over 12 amino acids. Germline V gene data show CDR1 as KGHSH and CDR2 as LQKENI. CDR3 DNA sequence: TGTGCCAGCTCATCTCTCCAAGAGACCCAGTACTTC. It specifies CASSSLQETQYF.

The V gene is TRBV7-9, the J gene TRBJ2-1, with TRBD2 identical over 7 bases. The CDR3 has 16 amino acids. V dropped 5 bases and J dropped 4; count of bases not matched to a gene: 11. The germline V gene has CDR1 SEHNR and CDR2 FQNEAQ (reference sequence). CDR3 DNA sequence: TGTGCCAGCAGCGCCAAAGTGTCTAGCGGATACAATGAGCAGTTCTTC. The encoded protein is CASSAKVSSGYNEQFF.

The DNA of the CDR3 is TGCGCCAGCAGCTTGGAAGTCAGGGCGAACAATGAGCAGTTCTTC. Translated, it gives CASSLEVRANNEQFF. The V and J genes are TRBV5-1 and TRBJ2-1, with D maybe TRBD1 (5 bases). Germline assignment: CDR1 SGHRS and CDR2 YFSETQ. V was clipped by 0 bases and J by 5 bases, with 12 bases between them. CDR3 length: 15 residues.

The CDR3 spells CASSQDGGKDQPQHF. CDR3 in DNA: TGCGCCAGCAGCCAAGATGGAGGGAAGGATCAGCCCCAGCATTTT. The J gene is TRBJ1-5, the V gene TRBV4-3; D remains unclear. V shed 0 bases and J shed 5 bases, with 11 bases lying between them. The CDR3 contains 15 residues. Germline loops: CDR1 LGHNA, CDR2 YSLEER.

The rearrangement uses TRBV29-1 and TRBJ1-2; TRBD1 agrees at 8 bases. After removal of 3 bases from V and 5 bases from J, the junction contained 8 bases not matched to a gene. The CDR3 length is 14 residues. CDR1 and CDR2 (germline): SQVTM, ANQGSEA. CDR3 protein: CSVDFGTGTYGYTF. The CDR3 bases are TGCAGCGTTGACTTTGGGACAGGTACTTATGGCTACACCTTC.

V usage is TRBV18 and J usage is TRBJ1-6; D uncertain. CDR3 length: 16 amino acids. Germline V gives CDR1 KGHSH, CDR2 LQKENI. V dropped 3 bases and J dropped 7 bases, with 16 bases sitting between them. The CDR3 reads CASSPLPTGTNSPLHF. For the CDR3, the DNA is TGTGCCAGCTCACCGCTCCCGACGGGAACGAATTCACCCCTCCACTTT.

The chain combines TRBV19 with TRBJ2-1; the match to TRBD2 covers 8 bases. With V trimmed by 6 bases and J by 7 bases, 14 bases remained unmatched. Germline V gene data show CDR1 as LNHDA and CDR2 as SQIVND (reference sequence). The CDR3 contains 16 residues. The CDR3 sequence: CASSIRAGVRSNEQFF. The CDR3 DNA reads TGTGCCAGTAGCATCAGAGCGGGAGTGCGGTCGAATGAGCAGTTCTTC.

The genes are TRBV6-5 and TRBJ1-3; D call uncertain. Germline loops: CDR1 MNHEY, CDR2 SVGAGI. This CDR3 spans 13 amino acids. V shed 4 bases and J shed 5 bases, with 9 bases lying between them. The CDR3 is CASSSGRRNTIYF. Here the CDR3 DNA reads TGTGCCAGCAGTTCCGGACGAAGAAACACCATATATTTT.

The chain combines TRBV5-5 with TRBJ1-3; D is unclear. The germline CDR1 and CDR2 sequences are SGHKS and YYEKEE (reference sequence). V was cut by 0 bases and J by 4 bases, with 8 bases left in between. CDR3 size: 14 residues. The CDR3 DNA reads TGTGCCAGCAGCTTGGGAGGTACCGGAAACACCATATATTTT. Its translation: CASSLGGTGNTIYF. Looking up the rest from reference TRBV5-5 and TRBJ1-3 gives the full variable domain: DAGVTQSPTHLIKTRGQQVTLRCSPISGHKSVSWYQQVLGQGPQFIFQYYEKEERGRGNFPDRFSARQFPNYSSELNVNALLLGDSALYLCASSLGGTGNTIYFGEGSWLTVV.

This chain links TRBV6-6 with TRBJ1-4; no clear D. Trimming removed 8 bases from V and 5 bases from J, with 12 bases in between. The CDR3 runs to 13 residues. Germline CDR1 and CDR2: MNHNY and SVGAGI (reference sequence). This chain's CDR3 is CASSGRSNEKLFF. Written as DNA, the CDR3 is TGTGCCAGCTCGGGCCGTTCAAATGAAAAACTGTTTTTT.

The rearrangement links TRBV19 to TRBJ2-7, with D possibly matching TRBD2 (6 bases). Deletions cut 3 bases from V and 4 bases from J, with 16 bases between. Per germline, CDR1 LNHDA and CDR2 SQIVND (reference sequence). The CDR3 extends over 15 amino acids. CDR3 bases: TGTGCCAGTAGTATGACGATCATGGAGGGTTACGAGCAGTACTTC. It translates to CASSMTIMEGYEQYF.

The chain carries TRBV4-1 and TRBJ2-7, with 15 bases that match TRBD2. Germline trimming cut 3 bases from V and 4 bases from J; bases unmatched to any gene: 4. Germline V CDR1 and CDR2: MGHRA, YSYEKL. The CDR3 length is 16 residues. CDR3 residues: CASSQYGTSGRYEQYF. The CDR3 nucleotides are TGCGCCAGCAGCCAGTATGGGACTAGCGGGAGGTACGAGCAGTACTTC.

The CDR3 nucleotides are TGTGCCAGCAGGCGTAGCGGGAGGGAGACCCAGTACTTC. Translation: CASRRSGRETQYF. The chain uses TRBV13 and TRBJ2-5, with TRBD2 matching over 10 bases. This CDR3 has 13 amino acids. Looked up from germline, CDR1 is PRHDT and CDR2 is FYEKMQ (reference sequence). V shed 6 bases, J shed 5 bases, and the junction held 3 bases outside the gene matches.

Regarding this clone: At one end, the junction sequence differs from germline, possibly due to a read error. The rearrangement links TRBV30 to TRBJ2-7, with D possibly being TRBD2 (6 bases). The CDR3 length is 12 residues. Germline lookup yields CDR1 GTSNPN and CDR2 SVGIG (reference sequence). CDR3 sequence reads: CAWSVAGRRSTF. The CDR3, as DNA: TGTGCCTGGAGTGTGGCCGGGAGACGAAGTACCTTC.

The rearrangement uses TRBV5-1 and TRBJ2-5; D remains unclear. V lost 0 bases and J 4 bases, leaving 10 bases between the germline ends. The CDR3 spans 14 residues. The germline gives CDR1 SGHRS, CDR2 YFSETQ. CDR3 sequence: CASSLEGRSETQYF. As DNA, the CDR3 is TGCGCCAGCAGCTTGGAGGGCAGGTCAGAGACCCAGTACTTC.

V gene TRBV6-1 combines with J gene TRBJ2-6; D possibly corresponds to TRBD2 (5 bases). Germline V CDR1 and CDR2: MNHNS, SASEGT. There are 17 residues in the CDR3. Trimming took off 1 base at V and 3 bases at J, with 13 bases between the two ends. CDR3 sequence (DNA): TGTGCCAGCAGTGAAGGGACTGACGTCTTTGGGGCCAACGTCCTGACTTTC. Its protein is CASSEGTDVFGANVLTF.

The rearrangement joins TRBV6-5 to TRBJ1-6; TRBD1 agrees at 8 bases. Trimming removed 4 bases from V and 10 bases from J; junction bases left unmatched: 3. The germline CDR1 and CDR2 sequences are MNHEY and SVGAGI. The CDR3 runs to 13 residues. CDR3 protein: CASSSDRVSPLHF. CDR3 DNA sequence: TGTGCCAGCAGTTCGGACAGGGTCTCACCCCTCCACTTT.

The chain links TRBV29-1 to TRBJ2-1, with D perhaps TRBD2 (5 bases). Trimming removed 3 bases at V and 4 bases at J, with 16 bases between. The CDR3 covers 15 residues. From germline, CDR1 is SQVTM and CDR2 ANQGSEA. The chain's CDR3 is CSVDVSGAFYNEQFF. In DNA form, the CDR3 reads TGCAGCGTTGACGTCAGCGGTGCCTTTTACAATGAGCAGTTCTTC.

The rearrangement links TRBV28 to TRBJ1-1, with no clear D. The CDR3 covers 14 residues. Looked up from germline, CDR1 is MDHEN and CDR2 is SYDVKM. Trimming removed 3 bases from V and 1 base from J, with 9 bases in between. The CDR3: CASSFPDANTEAFF. The CDR3 DNA follows: TGTGCCAGCAGTTTCCCTGACGCGAACACTGAAGCTTTCTTT.

The rearrangement links TRBV19 to TRBJ1-1; TRBD1 agrees at 7 bases. From germline, CDR1 is LNHDA and CDR2 SQIVND (reference sequence). V gave up 7 bases and J gave up 8 bases; unmatched junction bases: 13. The CDR3 runs to 14 residues. DNA for the CDR3: TGTGCCAGTAACAATCGACAGGGAGGATCCGAAGCTTTCTTT. It is translated as CASNNRQGGSEAFF.